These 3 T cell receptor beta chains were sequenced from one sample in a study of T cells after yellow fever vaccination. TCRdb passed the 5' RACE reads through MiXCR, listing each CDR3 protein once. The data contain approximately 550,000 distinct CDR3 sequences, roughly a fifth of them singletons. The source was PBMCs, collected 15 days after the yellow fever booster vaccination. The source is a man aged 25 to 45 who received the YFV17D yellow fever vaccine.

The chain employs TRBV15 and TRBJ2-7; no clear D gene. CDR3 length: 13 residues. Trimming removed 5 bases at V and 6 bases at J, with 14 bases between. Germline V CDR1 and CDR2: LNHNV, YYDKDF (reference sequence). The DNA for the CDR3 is TGTGCCACCAGCGGGCTGGGATTCAGCGAGCAGTACTTC. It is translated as CATSGLGFSEQYF.

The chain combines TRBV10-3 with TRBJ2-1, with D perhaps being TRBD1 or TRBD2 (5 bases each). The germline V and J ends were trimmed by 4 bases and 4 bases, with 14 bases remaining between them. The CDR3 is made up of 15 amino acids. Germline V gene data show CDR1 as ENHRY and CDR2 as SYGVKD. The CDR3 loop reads CAISGAGRGYNEQFF. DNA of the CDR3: TGTGCCATCAGTGGGGCAGGGCGAGGGTACAATGAGCAGTTCTTC.

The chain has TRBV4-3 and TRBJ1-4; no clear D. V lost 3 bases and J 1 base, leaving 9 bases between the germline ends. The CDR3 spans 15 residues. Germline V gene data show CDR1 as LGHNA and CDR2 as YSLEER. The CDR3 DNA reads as TGCGCCAGCAGCCACCACGAGGGAACTAATGAAAAACTGTTTTTT. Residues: CASSHHEGTNEKLFF.